These 20 T cell receptor beta chains came from one sample sequenced in a study of T cell responses to AZD1222 COVID-19 vaccine. Some clones are missing from TCRdb's copy, which holds only in-frame ones; the method was immunoSEQ multiplex PCR. The sample holds 100,000 to 120,000 clones, approximately 89% seen once. The sequencing here drew on peripheral blood, taken on day 0 of MenACWY control vaccination. Receptor source: an adult in good health.

The rearrangement joins TRBV19 to TRBJ2-1; no reliable D call. Trimming shortened V by 8 bases and J by 10 bases, and 18 bases separated the two germline ends. Germline lookup yields CDR1 LNHDA and CDR2 SQIVND (reference sequence). This CDR3 has 13 amino acids. The CDR3 loop reads CASATTVEEEQFF. In DNA, the CDR3 is TGTGCCAGTGCCACAACCGTCGAGGAGGAGCAGTTCTTC.

CDR3 region: CSVGGPSNQPQHF. The DNA of the CDR3 is TGCAGCGTTGGGGGGCCTAGCAATCAGCCCCAGCATTTT. V is TRBV29-1 and J is TRBJ1-5; possibly TRBD1 for D (6 bases). Germline CDR1 SQVTM, CDR2 ANQGSEA. The CDR3 totals 13 residues. V was shortened by 4 bases and J by 0 bases, with 7 bases between the two germline ends.

The rearrangement uses TRBV5-1 and TRBJ2-7; 10 positions agree with TRBD2. Germline-derived CDR1 and CDR2 are SGHRS and YFSETQ. The CDR3 runs 15 residues. After removal of 0 bases from V and 5 bases from J, the junction contained 5 bases not matched to a gene. CDR3 sequence: CASSLASGGANEQYF. The CDR3 DNA reads as TGCGCCAGCAGCTTGGCAAGCGGGGGGGCAAACGAGCAGTACTTC.

This clone was recorded a few times. The rearrangement uses TRBV5-1 and TRBJ2-7; 11 bases are shared with TRBD1. Germline V gene data show CDR1 as SGHRS and CDR2 as YFSETQ. The V segment lost 1 base and the J segment 6 bases; nucleotides outside the gene matches: 6. This CDR3 is 15 amino acids long. As DNA, the CDR3 is TGCGCCAGCAGCTTGCTGGGGACAGGGGGATCCGAGCAGTACTTC. Encoded protein: CASSLLGTGGSEQYF.

The gene calls are TRBV9 and TRBJ1-3, with D possibly matching TRBD1 (5 bases). V was shortened by 3 bases and J by 4 bases, with 14 bases between the two germline ends. The V gene's germline CDR1 is SGDLS and CDR2 YYNGEE. The CDR3 is 15 residues long. CDR3 loop: CASSADQGPGNTIYF. The CDR3 DNA sequence: TGTGCCAGCAGCGCAGACCAGGGTCCGGGAAACACCATATATTTT.

The rearrangement uses TRBV4-1 and TRBJ2-7, with a possible D match to TRBD1 (5 bases). Germline CDR1 reads MGHRA; CDR2 reads YSYEKL. The germline V and J ends were trimmed by 1 base and 0 bases, with 13 bases remaining between them. The CDR3 is 16 amino acids. The CDR3 DNA sequence: TGCGCCAGCAGCCAAGTCATCGACAGTTCCTCCTACGAGCAGTACTTC. It translates to CASSQVIDSSSYEQYF.

The V and J genes are TRBV6-2 or TRBV6-3 and TRBJ2-3, with D perhaps TRBD1 (6 bases). The CDR3 has 12 residues. From germline, CDR1 is MNHEY and CDR2 SVGEGT. The ends were cut back, 6 bases at V and 6 bases at J, with 10 bases in the middle. The CDR3 DNA reads as TGTGCCAGCAGCTCTACAGGGGATACGCAGTATTTT. Its translation is CASSSTGDTQYF.

This chain uses TRBV6-5 with TRBJ1-4; a weak D match, TRBD1 (5 bases). Germline V gene lookup returns CDR1 MNHEY and CDR2 SVGAGI. The CDR3 sequence is 14 residues long. V dropped 8 bases and J dropped 5 bases, with 15 bases sitting between them. The CDR3 is CASLSREQNEKLFF. The CDR3 DNA is TGTGCCAGCCTGAGCAGGGAGCAAAATGAAAAACTGTTTTTT.

The chain recombines TRBV6-5 with TRBJ1-2; the D is unclear. This CDR3 contains 13 residues. Per the germline V gene, CDR1 is MNHEY and CDR2 is SVGAGI. V was clipped by 8 bases and J by 2 bases, with 12 bases between them. The CDR3, as DNA: TGTGCCAGCCGGGCCAACTTCAACTATGGCTACACCTTC. Protein product: CASRANFNYGYTF.

The rearrangement joins TRBV6-5 to TRBJ1-5; D ambiguous. Germline-derived CDR1 and CDR2 are MNHEY and SVGAGI. The CDR3 covers 13 residues. Deletions cut 6 bases from V and 0 bases from J, with 6 bases between. CDR3 in DNA: TGTGCCAGCAGGGCAGATAGCAATCAGCCCCAGCATTTT. It is translated as CASRADSNQPQHF.

The chain is built from TRBV11-1 and TRBJ2-7, with D tentatively TRBD1 (6 bases). This CDR3 is built from 13 residues. CDR1 and CDR2 from the germline V gene are SGHAT and FQDESV (reference sequence). V dropped 2 bases and J dropped 4 bases, with 9 bases sitting between them. In nucleotides, the CDR3 is TGTGCCAGCAGCTTATCGACAGGTTACGAGCAGTACTTC. Protein sequence: CASSLSTGYEQYF.

The chain joins TRBV5-6 to TRBJ1-3; D not certain. Germline-derived CDR1 and CDR2 are SGHDT and YYEEEE. Trimming took off 1 base at V and 7 bases at J, with 12 bases between the two ends. There are 14 residues in the CDR3. This CDR3 is CASSLNLLGNTIYF. CDR3 sequence (DNA): TGTGCCAGCAGCTTGAATTTGTTAGGGAACACCATATATTTT.

The gene calls are TRBV5-1 and TRBJ1-1; no reliable D call. CDR3 size: 13 residues. Germline assignment: CDR1 SGHRS and CDR2 YFSETQ. The V end lost 7 bases, the J end lost 2 bases, and 12 bases lay between the germline ends. The CDR3, as DNA: TGCGCCAGCGGGGTAGACGGTAACACTGAAGCTTTCTTT. Encoded protein: CASGVDGNTEAFF.

This chain uses TRBV4-3 with TRBJ2-2; 11 bases are a match to TRBD2. The V segment lost 0 bases and the J segment 4 bases; nucleotides outside the gene matches: 4. Germline V gene data show CDR1 as LGHNA and CDR2 as YSLEER. The CDR3 covers 17 residues. CDR3 nucleotides: TGCGCCAGCAGCCAAGATGGGACTAGCGGCGGCACCGGGGAGCTGTTTTTT. It codes for CASSQDGTSGGTGELFF.

V usage is TRBV7-9 and J usage is TRBJ1-4, with TRBD1 matching 7 bases. V lost 8 bases and J lost 6; bases outside the gene matches: 9. This CDR3 is 14 amino acids long. Germline CDR1 and CDR2: SEHNR and FQNEAQ (reference sequence). CDR3 protein: CASGPAGGDEKLFF. CDR3 coding DNA: TGTGCCAGCGGGCCAGCAGGGGGTGATGAAAAACTGTTTTTT.

This clone was seen just once. V and J are TRBV10-3 and TRBJ2-7, with D maybe TRBD2 (6 bases). Trimming shortened V by 4 bases and J by 5 bases, and 12 bases separated the two germline ends. The CDR3 totals 13 residues. CDR1 and CDR2 from the germline V gene are ENHRY and SYGVKD. The CDR3 is CAISGGDANEQYF. In nucleotides, the CDR3 is TGTGCCATCAGTGGCGGGGATGCCAACGAGCAGTACTTC.

V gene TRBV12-5 combines with J gene TRBJ2-5; 7 bases agree with TRBD1. Per germline, CDR1 LGHNT and CDR2 FRNRAP. With 6 bases clipped from V and 5 bases from J, the junction kept 6 bases outside the gene matches. This CDR3 region has 13 residues. CDR3 in DNA: TGTGCTAGTGGCACCGACAGGGAGGAGACCCAGTACTTC. Residues: CASGTDREETQYF.

This sequence joins TRBV24-1 and TRBJ1-2; D possibly corresponds to TRBD1 (6 bases). Trimming shortened V by 6 bases and J by 4 bases, and 14 bases separated the two germline ends. The CDR3 is made up of 14 amino acids. Germline values: CDR1 KGHDR, CDR2 SFDVKD. This chain's CDR3 is CATSTGGSGYGYTF. CDR3 in DNA: TGTGCCACCAGTACTGGGGGCTCCGGCTATGGCTACACCTTC.

The V gene is TRBV3-1 (or the pseudogene TRBV3-2), the J gene TRBJ2-5; D is unclear. This CDR3 has 12 amino acids. V lost 2 bases, J lost 4 bases, and 5 bases lay in between. The germline V gene encodes CDR1 LGHDT and CDR2 YNNKEL (reference sequence). CDR3 region: CASSQWSETQYF. The CDR3 nucleotides read TGTGCCAGCAGCCAATGGTCAGAGACCCAGTACTTC.

The CDR3 spells CASSVAPDRGVGYNEQFF. The CDR3 nucleotides read TGTGCCAGCAGCGTAGCCCCGGACAGAGGGGTAGGGTACAATGAGCAGTTCTTC. This chain links TRBV9 with TRBJ2-1, with D possibly being TRBD1 (6 bases). Germline V gene lookup returns CDR1 SGDLS and CDR2 YYNGEE. The CDR3 covers 18 residues. The V gene lost 0 bases and the J gene lost 4 bases, with 20 bases spanning the gap.